Below, 10 T cell receptor beta chains from the same sample are listed, as sequenced in a study of graft-versus-host responses after intestinal transplantation. For these receptors, no antigen is known. TCRdb keeps only in-frame clones here, not all; method: immunoSEQ multiplex PCR. The sample consists of 90,000 to 150,000 clones, around 93% of them appearing once. This specimen consisted of unstimulated CD4+ T cells sorted from spleen or lymph node cells, obtained before intestinal transplant. These receptors all come from a human donor who received an intestinal transplant.

The V and J genes are TRBV28 and TRBJ1-1; D uncertain. V gave up 7 bases and J gave up 3 bases, with 12 bases separating them. The CDR3 length is 13 residues. Germline V CDR1 and CDR2: MDHEN, SYDVKM. The CDR3 sequence: CASIPEWDTEAFF. CDR3 coding DNA: TGTGCCAGCATCCCTGAATGGGACACTGAAGCTTTCTTT.

The rearrangement links TRBV28 to TRBJ1-4; 7 nucleotides match TRBD1. V lost 5 bases and J lost 8; bases outside the gene matches: 8. CDR3 length: 14 amino acids. CDR1 MDHEN and CDR2 SYDVKM come from the germline V gene. CDR3: CASSTPDRAEKLFF. CDR3 nucleotides: TGTGCCAGCAGTACCCCCGACAGGGCCGAAAAACTGTTTTTT.

This clone was observed once. This chain links TRBV5-1 with TRBJ2-7, with TRBD1 matching 9 bases. After removal of 3 bases from V and 1 base from J, the junction contained 20 bases not matched to a gene. The CDR3 runs to 20 residues. In germline, CDR1 is SGHRS, CDR2 YFSETQ. The CDR3 DNA reads TGCGCCAGCAGCTCCTACCTTACAGGGGGCGCTAAGTCGGGGTCCTACGAGCAGTACTTC. Protein product: CASSSYLTGGAKSGSYEQYF.

This clone came up once. The DNA of the CDR3 is TGTGCCAGCAGTATAGGGTCGAACACTGAAGCTTTCTTT. Its protein product is CASSIGSNTEAFF. The chain is built from TRBV27 and TRBJ1-1, with D uncertain. Germline CDR1 and CDR2: MNHEY and SMNVEV (reference sequence). V was pared by 5 bases and J by 1 base, with 8 bases between. The CDR3 consists of 13 residues.

This CDR3 is CASSFSVFSNQPQHF. As DNA, the CDR3 is TGTGCCAGCAGTTTTTCGGTCTTTAGCAATCAGCCCCAGCATTTT. The chain is built from TRBV27 and TRBJ1-5; no clear D. This CDR3 comprises 15 residues. The germline CDR1 and CDR2 sequences are MNHEY and SMNVEV (reference sequence). With 3 bases removed from V and 0 bases from J, the gap between germline ends came to 9 bases.

The gene calls are TRBV7-9 and TRBJ2-7, with 13 bases identical to TRBD2. The length of the CDR3 is 15 residues. The V segment lost 4 bases and the J segment 2 bases; nucleotides outside the gene matches: 2. Germline V lookup: CDR1 SEHNR, CDR2 FQNEAQ (reference sequence). CDR3 protein: CASSSGTSGTYEQYF. CDR3 coding DNA: TGTGCCAGCAGCTCCGGGACTAGCGGGACCTACGAGCAGTACTTC.

The chain joins TRBV5-8 to TRBJ2-5; 7 nucleotides align to TRBD1. There are 17 residues in the CDR3. J lost 2 bases, V lost 4 bases, and 14 bases had no gene match. Germline lookup yields CDR1 SGHTS and CDR2 YDEGEE. CDR3 DNA sequence: TGTGCCAGCAGCCCAGGACTTACAGGGGTCGGTCAAGAGACCCAGTACTTC. Translation: CASSPGLTGVGQETQYF.

The chain employs TRBV7-9 and TRBJ2-7; 8 nucleotides align to TRBD1. CDR3 length: 15 amino acids. J gave up 5 bases and V 5 bases, and 11 bases lay outside the gene matches. Germline V gene lookup returns CDR1 SEHNR and CDR2 FQNEAQ (reference sequence). The CDR3 here is CASSPLGTGMNEQYF. DNA for the CDR3: TGTGCCAGCAGCCCCCTGGGGACAGGAATGAACGAGCAGTACTTC. Full variable domain (rest looked up from reference TRBV7-9 and TRBJ2-7): DTGVSQNPRHKITKRGQNVTFRCDPISEHNRLYWYRQTLGQGPEFLTYFQNEAQLEKSRLLSDRFSAERPKGSFSTLEIQRTEQGDSAMYLCASSPLGTGMNEQYFGPGTRLTVT.

The chain has TRBV20-1 and TRBJ1-2; D uncertain. The CDR3 is 9 amino acids. V was clipped by 3 bases and J by 8 bases, with 4 bases between them. In germline, CDR1 is DFQATT, CDR2 SNEGSKA (reference sequence). DNA of the CDR3: TGCAGTGCTAGGAACGGCTACACCTTC. This sequence encodes CSARNGYTF.

This chain connects TRBV6-5 to TRBJ2-7, with D uncertain. The V gene's germline CDR1 is MNHEY and CDR2 SVGAGI. The CDR3 runs to 13 residues. V lost 0 bases and J lost 4, with 7 bases in between. CDR3 residues: CASSYSQNYEQYF. The CDR3 region has the DNA TGTGCCAGCAGTTACTCGCAGAATTACGAGCAGTACTTC.